Listed below are T cell receptor beta chains from one sample, sequenced in a study of blood T cells in healthy people across ages. TCRdb processed the 5' RACE reads anew with MiXCR; each CDR3 protein has one entry. The data show 800,000 or so distinct CDR3 sequences, with roughly 25% seen just once and under 4% held by the top ten. The sample was also reused in another study, on T cells of mothers and their children.

Sequenced sample: blood. These receptors originate from a boy younger than 18 in good health. The CDR3 runs from the conserved cysteine through the conserved F or W. A D gene is named only where the DNA matches it firmly. Only some rows state a clone size, as once, few, many or a class for expanded clones.

>TRBD1|TRBV27|-|TRBJ2-7
TGTGCCAGCAGTCCCTGGGGGGACAGGCCCTCCTACGAGCAGTACTTC
CASSPWGDRPSYEQYF
>TRBD1|TRBV3-1|few|TRBJ2-1
TGTGCCAGCAGCCAAGATACGAGGGGGTTCCCCGGACAGGGGATGGGTGAGCAGTTCTTC
CASSQDTRGFPGQGMGEQFF
>-|TRBV5-1|-|TRBJ2-7
TGCGCCAGCAGCTTGGGCGGAACGGGTGGGGCCTACGAGCAGTACTTC
CASSLGGTGGAYEQYF
>TRBD2|TRBV7-2|once|TRBJ2-3
TGTGCCAGCAGCTTAGGGACTAGCGGGAGACCATTCACAGATACGCAGTATTTT
CASSLGTSGRPFTDTQYF
>TRBD1|TRBV27|-|TRBJ2-3
TGTGCCAGCAGTTGGGGACAGGGCGGGTTTGATCTGTATTTT
CASSWGQGGFDLYF
>-|TRBV12-3/TRBV12-4|-|TRBJ2-3
TGTGCCAGCAGTTTTGGGGGTAGGGCAGATACGCAGTATTTT
CASSFGGRADTQYF
>TRBD1|TRBV13|-|TRBJ2-7
TGTGCCAGCAGCCCTGACAGGGCCAACGAGCAGTACTTC
CASSPDRANEQYF
>-|TRBV7-2|few|TRBJ1-4
TGTGCCAGCACCTGGACAAGGGAGGACGAAAAACTGTTTTTT
CASTWTREDEKLFF
>TRBD1|TRBV11-3|-|TRBJ1-5
TGTGCCAGCAGCGCCATCGAGGGGGCGCGTAATCAGCCCCAGCATTTT
CASSAIEGARNQPQHF
>-|TRBV2|few|TRBJ1-1
TGTGCCAGCAGAACCGGGACCGACCATGTCGCTTTCTTT
CASRTGTDHVAFF